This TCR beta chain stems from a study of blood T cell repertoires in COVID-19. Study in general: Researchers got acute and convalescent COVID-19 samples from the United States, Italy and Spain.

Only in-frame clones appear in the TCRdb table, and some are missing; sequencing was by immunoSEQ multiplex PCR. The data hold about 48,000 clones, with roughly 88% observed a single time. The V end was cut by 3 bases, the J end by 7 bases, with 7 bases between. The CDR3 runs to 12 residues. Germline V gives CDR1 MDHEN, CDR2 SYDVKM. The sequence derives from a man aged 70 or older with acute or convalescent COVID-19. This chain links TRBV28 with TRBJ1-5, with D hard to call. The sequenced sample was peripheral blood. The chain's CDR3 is CASSFTQQPQHF. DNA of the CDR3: TGTGCCAGCAGTTTTACACAACAGCCCCAGCATTTT.